This is a list of T cell receptor beta chains from one sample in a study of T cells and copy number aberrations in small-cell lung cancer. Profiled with immunoSEQ multiplex PCR; TCRdb holds only in-frame clones, not every one. Altogether more than 9,500 clones are present, roughly 85% being singletons, with the ten largest covering 30% to 35%. The sequenced sample was normal tissue next to the tumor. The receptors stem from a man aged 55-75 years with small cell lung cancer. CDR3s include the opening cysteine and the closing phenylalanine or tryptophan. Each record gives: clone size, D gene, J gene, V gene, CDR3 DNA, CDR3 protein. A D gene is named only where the DNA matches it firmly. Clone sizes are given selectively: once, few, many, or a class where the clone is expanded.

>NA|TRBD2|TRBJ2-3|TRBV11-3
TGTGCCAGCAGCTTAGTACTAGCGGGAAGAGATACGCAGTATTTT
CASSLVLAGRDTQYF
>NA|NA|TRBJ2-7|TRBV21-1
TGTGCCAGCAGCCAATCAGGCAGGGGAGAAGGCGAGCAGTACTTC
CASSQSGRGEGEQYF
>NA|NA|TRBJ2-2|TRBV27
TGTGCCAGCAGCAGAAGGGCCGGGACCTTTAACACCGGGGAGCTGTTTTTT
CASSRRAGTFNTGELFF
>few|TRBD2|TRBJ2-5|TRBV28
TGTGCCAGCAGTTCCTCCGGACTAGCGAAGACCCAGTACTTC
CASSSSGLAKTQYF
>NA|NA|TRBJ2-5|TRBV14
TGTGCCAGCAGCCATCTAATGGGGGAGACCCAGTACTTC
CASSHLMGETQYF
>few|NA|TRBJ1-1|TRBV6-5
TGTGCCAGCAGTTACGGGGGGGAAACTGAAGCTTTCTTT
CASSYGGETEAFF
>NA|TRBD1|TRBJ1-2|TRBV7-9
TGTGCCAGCAGCTTAGGAGGGGGCTATGAAGGCTACACCTTC
CASSLGGGYEGYTF
>NA|NA|TRBJ2-7|TRBV6-1
TGTGCCAGCAGTGCGGTCCCTGGGGACTCCTACGAGCAGTACTTC
CASSAVPGDSYEQYF
>NA|NA|TRBJ2-1|TRBV5-1
TGCGCCAGCAGCTTGGTGGGTAGTAGGGATGAGCAGTTCTTC
CASSLVGSRDEQFF
>few|NA|TRBJ2-1|TRBV11-3
TGTGCCAGCAGCTTAGATCCGACATCCGGCGGGATCTCCTACAATGAGCAGTTCTTC
CASSLDPTSGGISYNEQFF
>NA|TRBD2|TRBJ2-1|TRBV5-4
TGTGCCAGCAGCCCGACGGGGGGGACGTACAATGAGCAGTTCTTC
CASSPTGGTYNEQFF
>NA|NA|TRBJ2-2|TRBV6-1
TGTGCCAGCAGTTCGGGGGAGACCGGGGAGCTGTTTTTT
CASSSGETGELFF
>NA|NA|TRBJ2-1|TRBV11-3
TGTGCCAGCAGCTTAGATTCGGAAAATGAGCAGTTCTTC
CASSLDSENEQFF
>NA|NA|TRBJ2-1|TRBV5-1
TGCGCCAGCAGCCCAATAGCCGTCCGGGGGGAGCAGTTCTTC
CASSPIAVRGEQFF
>once|TRBD1|TRBJ1-4|TRBV6-1
TGTGCCAGCAGATTCGGACAGGGTATTGAAAAACTGTTTTTT
CASRFGQGIEKLFF
>NA|NA|TRBJ2-3|TRBV18
TGTGCCAGCCGCCTTGGGAAGGGGGGAGATACGCAGTATTTT
CASRLGKGGDTQYF
>NA|TRBD1|TRBJ1-4|TRBV4-1
TGCGCCAGCAGCAAGGGACAGGGGCCTAATGAAAAACTGTTTTTT
CASSKGQGPNEKLFF
>few|NA|TRBJ2-1|TRBV18
TGTGCCAGCTCACCTTTACAGAGTCCCTACAATGAGCAGTTCTTC
CASSPLQSPYNEQFF
>NA|TRBD2|TRBJ2-3|TRBV19
TGTGCCAGTAGTAATACAGCGGGAGGAGGGACAGATACGCAGTATTTT
CASSNTAGGGTDTQYF
>once|TRBD1|TRBJ2-7|TRBV6-1
TGTGCCAGCAGTGAAGGGACAGGGAGGAGCTACGAGCAGTACTTC
CASSEGTGRSYEQYF
>NA|NA|TRBJ1-3|TRBV27
TGTGCCAGCAGCAGCCAGGGAGGAAACACCATATATTTT
CASSSQGGNTIYF
>NA|NA|TRBJ2-3|TRBV2
TGTGCCAGCACACAGGACACAGATACGCAGTATTTT
CASTQDTDTQYF
>NA|NA|TRBJ1-1|TRBV11-2
TGTGCCAGCAGCTTAGCAGGGTCTGAAGCTTTCTTT
CASSLAGSEAFF
>NA|NA|TRBJ2-3|TRBV5-1
TGCGCCAGCTCCTCTCTTGATGCAGGCACAGATACGCAGTATTTT
CASSSLDAGTDTQYF
>NA|NA|TRBJ1-5|TRBV2
TGTGCCAGCAGTCCGACAGCCCAGAATCAGCCCCAGCATTTT
CASSPTAQNQPQHF
>NA|NA|TRBJ1-5|TRBV19
TGTGCCAGTAACAGGGCATTCAATCAGCCCCAGCATTTT
CASNRAFNQPQHF
>NA|NA|TRBJ2-3|TRBV6-4
TGTGCCAGCAGTGACTCGAATCGAGCGACAGATACGCAGTATTTT
CASSDSNRATDTQYF
>NA|TRBD1|TRBJ2-1|TRBV27
TGTGCCAGCAGTTTATCGACCACAGGGGGCGATGAGCAGTTCTTC
CASSLSTTGGDEQFF
>NA|TRBD2|TRBJ2-5|TRBV9
TGTGCCAGCAGCGTAGCGGGGACTAGCGGGAGGGCCGGAGAGACCCAGTACTTC
CASSVAGTSGRAGETQYF
>NA|TRBD1|TRBJ1-2|TRBV19
TGTGCCAGTAGTCGGACAGGGACCGTCTATGGCTACACCTTC
CASSRTGTVYGYTF
>NA|TRBD1|TRBJ2-7|TRBV7-6
TGTGCCAGCAGTTACATGGGACAGGGGGCTGCTAGCGGGTACTACGAGCAGTACTTC
CASSYMGQGAASGYYEQYF
>NA|TRBD2|TRBJ2-3|TRBV5-4
TGTGCCAGCAGCATCGGACTAGCGAGCACAGATACGCAGTATTTT
CASSIGLASTDTQYF
>NA|TRBD1|TRBJ2-2|TRBV30
TGTGCCTGGAGTGTTCAGGGGGCGTTCGGGGAGCTGTTTTTT
CAWSVQGAFGELFF
>NA|NA|TRBJ2-7|TRBV19
TGTGCCAGTAGTATAGGGGGCGGTTACGAGCAGTACTTC
CASSIGGGYEQYF
>NA|NA|TRBJ2-7|TRBV7-3
TGTGCCAGCAGTATAGCAGCTTATGGCTCCTACGAGCAGTACTTC
CASSIAAYGSYEQYF
>NA|TRBD2|TRBJ2-7|TRBV5-6
TGTGCCAGCAGCTTGGGTTCAGCGGGAGGGGCCTACGAGCAGTACTTC
CASSLGSAGGAYEQYF
>NA|NA|TRBJ2-7|TRBV11-2
TGTGCCAGCAGCTTGGGGTCCATCGGCGAGCAGTACTTC
CASSLGSIGEQYF
>large|NA|TRBJ2-1|TRBV10-3
TGTGCCATCAGTGAGCTGGAGGGTTACAATGAGCAGTTCTTC
CAISELEGYNEQFF
>few|NA|TRBJ2-7|TRBV28
TGTGCCAGCAGTCCCCCGACTAGTTTCTACGAGCAGTACTTC
CASSPPTSFYEQYF
>NA|NA|TRBJ2-7|TRBV5-1
TGCGCCAGCAGCGTCGACTCAAATGGCTTCTACGAGCAGTACTTC
CASSVDSNGFYEQYF